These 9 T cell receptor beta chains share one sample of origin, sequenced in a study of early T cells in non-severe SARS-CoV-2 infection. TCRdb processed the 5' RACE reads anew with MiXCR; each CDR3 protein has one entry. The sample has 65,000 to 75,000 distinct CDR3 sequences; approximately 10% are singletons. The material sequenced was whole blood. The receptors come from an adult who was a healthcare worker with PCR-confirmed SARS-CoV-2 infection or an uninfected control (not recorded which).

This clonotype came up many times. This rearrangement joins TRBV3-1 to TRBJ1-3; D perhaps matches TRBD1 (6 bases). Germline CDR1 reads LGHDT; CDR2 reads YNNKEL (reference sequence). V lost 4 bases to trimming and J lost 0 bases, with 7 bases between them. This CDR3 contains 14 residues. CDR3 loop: CASSRDISGNTIYF. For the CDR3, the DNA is TGTGCCAGCAGCCGGGACATCTCTGGAAACACCATATATTTT. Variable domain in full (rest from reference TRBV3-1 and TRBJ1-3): DTAVSQTPKYLVTQMGNDKSIKCEQNLGHDTMYWYKQDSKKFLKIMFSYNNKELIINETVPNRFSPKSPDKAHLNLHINSLELGDSAVYFCASSRDISGNTIYFGEGSWLTVV.

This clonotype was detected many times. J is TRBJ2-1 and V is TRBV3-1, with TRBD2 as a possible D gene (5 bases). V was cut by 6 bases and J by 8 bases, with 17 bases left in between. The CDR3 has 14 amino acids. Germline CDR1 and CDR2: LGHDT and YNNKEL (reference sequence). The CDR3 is CASRALLGGHEQFF. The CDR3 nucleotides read TGTGCCAGCAGAGCTCTTTTGGGCGGGCATGAGCAGTTCTTC.

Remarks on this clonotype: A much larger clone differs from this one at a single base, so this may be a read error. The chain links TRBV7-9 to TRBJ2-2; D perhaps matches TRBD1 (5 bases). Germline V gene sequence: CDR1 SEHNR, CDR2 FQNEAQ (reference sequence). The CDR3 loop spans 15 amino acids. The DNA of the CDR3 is TGTGTCAGCAGCCACAGGAAGACAGTCACCGGGGAGCTGTTTTTT. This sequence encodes CVSSHRKTVTGELFF.

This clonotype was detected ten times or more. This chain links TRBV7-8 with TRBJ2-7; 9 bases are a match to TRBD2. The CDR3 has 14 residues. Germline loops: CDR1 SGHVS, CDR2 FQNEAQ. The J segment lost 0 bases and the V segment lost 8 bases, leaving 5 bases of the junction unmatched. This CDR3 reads CASGLLAGSYEQYF. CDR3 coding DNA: TGTGCCAGCGGCCTACTAGCGGGCTCCTACGAGCAGTACTTC.

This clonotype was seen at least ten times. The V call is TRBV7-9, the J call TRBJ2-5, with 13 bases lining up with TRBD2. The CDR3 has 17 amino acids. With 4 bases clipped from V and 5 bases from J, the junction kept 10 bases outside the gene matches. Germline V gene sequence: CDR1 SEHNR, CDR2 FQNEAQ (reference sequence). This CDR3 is CASSSTRTSGRLETQYF. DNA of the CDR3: TGTGCCAGCAGCTCTACAAGGACTAGCGGGAGACTGGAGACCCAGTACTTC. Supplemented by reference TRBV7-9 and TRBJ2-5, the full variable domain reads DTGVSQNPRHKITKRGQNVTFRCDPISEHNRLYWYRQTLGQGPEFLTYFQNEAQLEKSRLLSDRFSAERPKGSFSTLEIQRTEQGDSAMYLCASSSTRTSGRLETQYFGPGTRLLVL.

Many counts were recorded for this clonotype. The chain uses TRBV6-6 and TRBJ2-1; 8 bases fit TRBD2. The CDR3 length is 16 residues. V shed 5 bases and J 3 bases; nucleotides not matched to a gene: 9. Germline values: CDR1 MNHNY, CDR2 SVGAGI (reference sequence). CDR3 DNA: TGTGCCAGCAGTCGCTCAGGACTAGCCGACTACAATGAGCAGTTCTTC. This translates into CASSRSGLADYNEQFF.

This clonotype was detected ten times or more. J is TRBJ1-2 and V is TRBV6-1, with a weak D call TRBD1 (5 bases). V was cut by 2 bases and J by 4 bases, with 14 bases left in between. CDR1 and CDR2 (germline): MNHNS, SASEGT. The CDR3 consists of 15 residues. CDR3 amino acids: CASSENSHRRYGYTF. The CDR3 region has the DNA TGTGCCAGCAGTGAAAATTCCCACAGGCGCTATGGCTACACCTTC.

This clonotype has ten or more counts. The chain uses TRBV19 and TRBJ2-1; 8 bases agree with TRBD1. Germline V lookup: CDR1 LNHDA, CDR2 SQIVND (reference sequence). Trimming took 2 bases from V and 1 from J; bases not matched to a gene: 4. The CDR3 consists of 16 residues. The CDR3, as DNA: TGTGCCAGTAGTATAAGTCGACAGGGGTCCTACAATGAGCAGTTCTTC. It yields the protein CASSISRQGSYNEQFF.

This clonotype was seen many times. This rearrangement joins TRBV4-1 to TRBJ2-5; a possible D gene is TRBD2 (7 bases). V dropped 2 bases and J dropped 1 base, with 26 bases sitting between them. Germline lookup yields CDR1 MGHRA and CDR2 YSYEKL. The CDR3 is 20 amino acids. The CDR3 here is CASSQFPLPVQGRGQETQYF. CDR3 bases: TGCGCCAGCAGCCAATTCCCCCTCCCGGTCCAGGGGAGGGGCCAAGAGACCCAGTACTTC.